A single sample is the source of the 21 T cell receptor beta chains below, sequenced in a study of tumor and adjacent non-tumor tissue in lung cancer. A modified ARM-PCR protocol with three rounds of nested PCR amplified TCRbeta. In TCRdb, the multiplex PCR reads were re-called with MiXCR into one record per CDR3 protein. The table records 90,000 to 100,000 distinct CDR3 sequences, about 80% of them present only once. RNA was extracted from bulk tissue without any cell sorting. Distant lung tissue was collected more than 3 cm away from the tumor edge. Sequences were obtained from distant non-tumor lung tissue. Every receptor here comes from a man in his 60s with small cell lung cancer.

This clonotype was seen just once. With a much larger clone just one base away, this may be a read error. This CDR3 is CASNLGPGTGYGYTF. The CDR3 nucleotides are TGTGCCAGCAACTTGGGACCCGGGACAGGCTATGGCTACACCTTC. This sequence joins TRBV5-4 and TRBJ1-2; TRBD1 aligns across 8 bases. CDR3 length: 15 residues. CDR1 SGHNT and CDR2 YYREEE come from the germline V gene (reference sequence).

This clonotype was seen repeatedly, ten times or more. The V gene is TRBV20-1, the J gene TRBJ2-2; unclear D gene. Germline V gives CDR1 DFQATT, CDR2 SNEGSKA (reference sequence). The CDR3 has 12 residues. The V end lost 3 bases, the J end lost 1 base, and 3 bases lay between the germline ends. Here the CDR3 DNA reads TGCAGTGCTAGTGGGAACACCGGGGAGCTGTTTTTT. This sequence encodes CSASGNTGELFF.

The chain is built from TRBV28 and TRBJ2-3; the D gene could be TRBD1 or TRBD2 (5 bases each). Germline lookup yields CDR1 MDHEN and CDR2 SYDVKM. The germline V and J ends were trimmed by 6 bases and 11 bases, with 18 bases remaining between them. This CDR3 contains 13 residues. CDR3 sequence (DNA): TGTGCCAGCAGGTCTCAGGGACCTGAGGGGCAGTATTTT. It encodes CASRSQGPEGQYF.

About this clonotype itself: At one of its ends the junction is not consistent with the germline gene, which may arise from a read error. This sequence joins TRBV6-5 and TRBJ1-6, with 7 positions matching TRBD1. From germline, CDR1 is MNHEY and CDR2 SVGAGI. CDR3 length: 15 amino acids. Here the CDR3 reads CASSYSTEGASPLLF. The CDR3, as DNA: TGTGCCAGCAGTTACTCGACAGAGGGGGCATCACCCCTCCTCTTT.

This chain joins TRBV5-6 and TRBJ2-4; a weak D match, TRBD1 (7 bases). CDR1 and CDR2 (germline): SGHDT, YYEEEE. V shed 2 bases and J shed 4 bases, with 22 bases lying between them. The length of the CDR3 is 18 residues. The CDR3 region is CASSLRPPCGTVKNIQYF. CDR3 DNA: TGTGCCAGCAGCTTACGGCCCCCCTGCGGGACAGTGAAAAACATTCAGTACTTC.

V is TRBV20-1 and J is TRBJ1-5; weak D call: TRBD1 (6 bases). V was cut by 4 bases and J by 13 bases, with 29 bases left in between. CDR1 DFQATT and CDR2 SNEGSKA come from the germline V gene (reference sequence). The CDR3 is 16 residues long. CDR3 bases: TGCAGTGCTAAGTCCAGGGGAGGACGGAGCAATCAGTCTCAGCATTTT. Residues: CSAKSRGGRSNQSQHF.

In regard to this clonotype: At one end, the junction sequence differs from germline, possibly due to a read error. V and J are TRBV29-1 and TRBJ2-2; 9 bases map to TRBD2. CDR3 length: 14 residues. Germline V lookup: CDR1 SQVTM, CDR2 ANQGSEA. CDR3: CSIDILAGTGELFF. CDR3 in DNA: TGCAGCATTGACATTCTAGCGGGAACCGGGGAGCTGTTTTTT.

As concerns this clonotype: This may come from a read error, since a much larger clone is one base off. The chain has TRBV28 and TRBJ2-7; D is unresolved. The CDR3 is 14 residues long. Trimming removed 7 bases at V and 0 bases at J, with 13 bases between. CDR1 and CDR2 (germline): MDHEN, SYDVKM. The CDR3 sequence: CASKDRNSSYEQYF. For the CDR3, the DNA is TGTGCCAGCAAGGATAGAAACAGCTCCTACGAGCAGTACTTC.

The chain employs TRBV10-3 and TRBJ2-5; TRBD1 matches 10 bases. In germline, CDR1 is ENHRY, CDR2 SYGVKD. The CDR3 covers 12 residues. The CDR3 here is CIISEDRGSQYF. CDR3 DNA sequence: TGTATCATCAGTGAGGACAGGGGGTCCCAGTACTTC.

Notes on this clonotype: Germline and junction disagree at one end, which may indicate a read error. The V gene is TRBV6-2 or TRBV6-3, the J gene TRBJ2-3, with D perhaps TRBD2 (5 bases). Germline loops: CDR1 MNHEY, CDR2 SVGEGT. This CDR3 has 17 amino acids. This CDR3 reads CAISYSMCERAEDTEYF. In DNA, the CDR3 is TGTGCCATCAGTTACTCTATGTGCGAGAGGGCCGAAGATACGGAGTATTTT.

The chain combines TRBV29-1 with TRBJ2-3; D gene ambiguous. The CDR3 covers 13 residues. With 3 bases removed from V and 4 bases from J, the gap between germline ends came to 11 bases. From germline, CDR1 is SQVTM and CDR2 ANQGSEA. The CDR3 sequence is CSVDSRSADTQYF. DNA for the CDR3: TGCAGCGTTGATAGCCGGAGCGCAGATACGCAGTATTTT.

This chain links TRBV6-1 with TRBJ2-1; D is unresolved. V was pared by 1 base and J by 8 bases, with 18 bases between. In germline, CDR1 is MNHNS, CDR2 SASEGT. The CDR3 is 16 amino acids. In DNA, the CDR3 is TGTGCCAGCAGTGAAGTGTACGGGCGAACCCGGGATGAGCAGTTCTTC. This translates into CASSEVYGRTRDEQFF.

Of note for this clonotype: An end of the junction does not agree with germline; a read error may underlie this. V usage is TRBV5-4 and J usage is TRBJ2-7; 10 nucleotides line up with TRBD2. This CDR3 comprises 16 residues. Germline loops: CDR1 SGHNT, CDR2 YYREEE (reference sequence). The CDR3 region has the DNA TGCGCCAGCAGCTTTACTAGCGGGGATAGCTCCTACGAGCAGTACTTC. Translated: CASSFTSGDSSYEQYF.

Comments on this clonotype: The junction and the germline gene differ at one end; a read error may be behind it. V is TRBV6-1 and J is TRBJ2-6; possibly TRBD1 for D (5 bases). The CDR3 runs to 15 residues. CDR1 MNHNS and CDR2 SASEGT come from the germline V gene. The CDR3 here is CASYEESSGANVQTF. The CDR3 DNA reads as TGTGCCAGCTATGAAGAAAGCTCTGGGGCCAACGTCCAGACTTTC.

On this clonotype: The junction shows a germline mismatch at one end, possibly a read error. This chain links TRBV30 with TRBJ2-7; 7 positions agree with TRBD2. Looked up from germline, CDR1 is GTSNPN and CDR2 is SVGIG (reference sequence). The CDR3 sequence is 13 residues long. The CDR3 DNA follows: TGTACCTGGAACCGGACTAGCTCCTACGAGCAGTACTTC. Its protein product is CTWNRTSSYEQYF. The full variable domain, its missing parts supplied by reference TRBV30 and TRBJ2-7, is SQTIHQWPATLVQPVGSPLSLECTVEGTSNPNLYWYRQAAGRGLQLLFYSVGIGQISSEVPQNLSASRPQDRQFILSSKKLLLSDSGFYLCTWNRTSSYEQYFGPGTRLTVT.

As concerns this clonotype: An end of the junction does not agree with germline; a read error may underlie this. The chain joins TRBV20-1 to TRBJ2-1, with TRBD2 as a possible D gene (5 bases). This CDR3 is 13 amino acids long. The germline CDR1 and CDR2 sequences are DFQATT and SNEGSKA (reference sequence). CDR3 bases: TGCAGTGCTGGAGGTCGACTACATAGTGAGCAGTCCTTC. Translation: CSAGGRLHSEQSF.

A note on this clonotype: At one end the junction does not follow the germline gene, possibly because of a read error. This rearrangement joins TRBV29-1 to TRBJ1-1; D ambiguous. Germline-derived CDR1 and CDR2 are SQVTM and ANQGSEA. The CDR3 covers 13 residues. The CDR3 sequence: CGVEQHRRDEAFF. Here the CDR3 DNA reads TGCGGCGTTGAACAACACCGACGAGACGAAGCTTTCTTT.

Remarks on this clonotype: A much larger clone is a single base away; this may be a read error. The chain couples TRBV30 to TRBJ2-1; 9 nucleotides match TRBD2. This CDR3 is 14 amino acids long. Germline CDR1 and CDR2: GTSNPN and SVGIG (reference sequence). In DNA, the CDR3 is TGTGCCTGGAGCCTTAGCGGGAGCAGGAATGAGCAGCTCTTC. Translated: CAWSLSGSRNEQLF. Complete variable domain (other parts from reference TRBV30 and TRBJ2-1): SQTIHQWPATLVQPVGSPLSLECTVEGTSNPNLYWYRQAAGRGLQLLFYSVGIGQISSEVPQNLSASRPQDRQFILSSKKLLLSDSGFYLCAWSLSGSRNEQLFGPGTRLTVL.

On this clonotype: One junction end disagrees with the germline gene, perhaps due to a read error. The V and J genes are TRBV5-6 and TRBJ1-1; D is perhaps TRBD1 (5 bases). The CDR3 length is 16 residues. The V gene's germline CDR1 is SGHDT and CDR2 YYEEEE. CDR3 sequence (DNA): TGTGCCAGAAGCTTGGCTTCCGCGACAGCGAACACTGAAGCTTTCTTT. Its translation: CARSLASATANTEAFF. The full variable domain, completed using reference TRBV5-6 and TRBJ1-1, is DAGVTQSPTHLIKTRGQQVTLRCSPKSGHDTVSWYQQALGQGPQFIFQYYEEEERQRGNFPDRFSGHQFPNYSSELNVNALLLGDSALYLCARSLASATANTEAFFGQGTRLTVV.

The table lists this clonotype with many counts. The V gene is TRBV29-1, the J gene TRBJ1-2; D unresolved. Deletions cut 4 bases from V and 5 bases from J, with 5 bases between. Germline CDR1 reads SQVTM; CDR2 reads ANQGSEA. The CDR3 is 10 amino acids. The CDR3 here is CSVGEYGYTF. CDR3 coding DNA: TGCAGCGTTGGAGAGTATGGCTACACCTTC. The variable domain in full, completed from reference TRBV29-1 and TRBJ1-2, reads SAVISQKPSRDICQRGTSLTIQCQVDSQVTMMFWYRQQPGQSLTLIATANQGSEATYESGFVIDKFPISRPNLTFSTLTVSNMSPEDSSIYLCSVGEYGYTFGSGTRLTVV.

This chain's CDR3 is CSVEQGRGETQYF. CDR3 coding DNA: TGCAGCGTAGAACAAGGGAGAGGGGAGACCCAGTACTTC. The chain joins TRBV29-1 to TRBJ2-5, with D possibly being TRBD2 (5 bases). Germline CDR1 SQVTM, CDR2 ANQGSEA. The V end lost 6 bases, the J end lost 5 bases, and 16 bases lay between the germline ends. The CDR3 totals 13 residues.